This is a list of T cell receptor beta chains from one sample in a study of blood T cells in healthy people across ages. A single record per CDR3 protein comes from TCRdb applying MiXCR to the 5' RACE reads. The sample holds 550,000 to 750,000 distinct CDR3 sequences, 20% to 25% seen once. Sequenced: blood. The receptors originated from a man in his 70s in good health. CDR3s include the opening cysteine and the closing phenylalanine or tryptophan. The D gene is left open where the match is weak. Not every row has a clone size; where given, it reads once, few, many or a size class.

TRBD1	TRBV3-1	TRBJ2-7	-	CASSQEGQGGYEQYF	TGTGCCAGCAGCCAAGAGGGACAGGGAGGCTACGAGCAGTACTTC
TRBD1	TRBV18	TRBJ1-4	-	CASSPERTGAVLFF	TGTGCCAGCTCACCCGAACGGACAGGGGCAGTACTGTTTTTT
TRBD1	TRBV11-2	TRBJ1-6	many	CASSAGQGDGNSPLHF	TGTGCCAGCAGCGCGGGACAGGGGGACGGTAATTCACCCCTCCACTTT
-	TRBV3-1	TRBJ2-1	few	CASSPTGQFGNEQFF	TGTGCCAGCAGCCCTACAGGACAGTTTGGGAATGAGCAGTTCTTC
TRBD1	TRBV7-9	TRBJ2-2	few	CASSQHRGLNTGELFF	TGTGCCAGCAGCCAACACAGGGGGCTGAACACCGGGGAGCTGTTTTTT
-	TRBV5-1	TRBJ2-2	-	CASSPEQGSGELFF	TGCGCCAGCAGCCCGGAACAGGGATCCGGGGAGCTGTTTTTT
TRBD1	TRBV7-9	TRBJ2-1	few	CASSYRGTNNEQFF	TGTGCCAGCAGCTACAGGGGGACCAACAATGAGCAGTTCTTC
-	TRBV10-3	TRBJ2-2	few	CAISESQGTGELFF	TGTGCCATCAGTGAGTCCCAGGGTACCGGGGAGCTGTTTTTT
TRBD1	TRBV12-3/TRBV12-4	TRBJ2-1	-	CATSGQLFDEQFF	TGTGCCACCTCGGGACAGCTTTTCGATGAGCAGTTCTTC
TRBD1	TRBV5-1	TRBJ1-4	few	CASSWTGPREEKLFF	TGCGCCAGCAGCTGGACAGGCCCGCGAGAAGAAAAACTGTTTTTT
-	TRBV9	TRBJ2-1	-	CASSVVVGGEQFF	TGTGCCAGCAGCGTAGTGGTAGGGGGTGAGCAGTTCTTC
-	TRBV12-3/TRBV12-4	TRBJ2-3	once	CASSCGASTDTQYF	TGTGCCAGCAGTTGCGGAGCTAGCACAGATACGCAGTATTTT
TRBD2	TRBV20-1	TRBJ2-7	-	CSARAVGLAGNEQYF	TGCAGTGCTAGAGCTGTCGGACTAGCGGGGAACGAGCAGTACTTC